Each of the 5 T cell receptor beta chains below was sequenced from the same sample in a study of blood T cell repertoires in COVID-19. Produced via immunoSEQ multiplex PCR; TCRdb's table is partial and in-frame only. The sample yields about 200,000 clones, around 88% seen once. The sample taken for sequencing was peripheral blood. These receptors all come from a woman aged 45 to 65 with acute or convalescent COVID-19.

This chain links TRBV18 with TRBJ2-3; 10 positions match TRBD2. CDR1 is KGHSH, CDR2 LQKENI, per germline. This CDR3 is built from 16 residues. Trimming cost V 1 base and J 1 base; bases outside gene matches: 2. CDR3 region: CASSPQLAGGTDTQYF. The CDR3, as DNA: TGTGCCAGCTCACCACAGCTAGCGGGGGGCACAGATACGCAGTATTTT. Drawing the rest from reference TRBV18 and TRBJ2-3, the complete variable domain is NAGVMQNPRHLVRRRGQEARLRCSPMKGHSHVYWYRQLPEEGLKFMVYLQKENIIDESGMPKERFSAEFPKEGPSILRIQQVVRGDSAAYFCASSPQLAGGTDTQYFGPGTRLTVL.

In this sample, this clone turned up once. Written as DNA, the CDR3 is TGTGCCAGCAGCCACGTGACTAGCGGGAGGGATGAGCAGTTCTTC. It translates to CASSHVTSGRDEQFF. The chain carries TRBV7-9 and TRBJ2-1, with 14 bases fitting TRBD2. The CDR3 length is 15 residues. V dropped 5 bases and J dropped 8; count of bases not matched to a gene: 5. The V gene's germline CDR1 is SEHNR and CDR2 FQNEAQ (reference sequence).

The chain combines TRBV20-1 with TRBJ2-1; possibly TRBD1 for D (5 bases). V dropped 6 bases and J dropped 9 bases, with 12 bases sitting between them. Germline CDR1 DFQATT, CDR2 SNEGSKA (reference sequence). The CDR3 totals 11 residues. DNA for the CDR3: TGCAGTGCCATAGAAAGGGGTGAGCAGTTCTTC. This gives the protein CSAIERGEQFF.

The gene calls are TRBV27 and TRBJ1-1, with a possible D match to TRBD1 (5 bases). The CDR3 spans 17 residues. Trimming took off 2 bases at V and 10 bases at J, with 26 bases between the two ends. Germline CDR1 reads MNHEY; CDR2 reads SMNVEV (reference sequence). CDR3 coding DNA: TGTGCCAGCAGTTTAGATTCCCCAGGGCGCCCTACTTTCAGAGCTTTCTTT. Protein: CASSLDSPGRPTFRAFF.

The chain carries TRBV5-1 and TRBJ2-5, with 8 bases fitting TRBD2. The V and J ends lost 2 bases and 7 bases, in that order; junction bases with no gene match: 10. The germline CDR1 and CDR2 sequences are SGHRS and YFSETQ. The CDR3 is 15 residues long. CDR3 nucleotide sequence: TGCGCCAGCAGCTTATCTAAAGCGGGAGACGGGACCCAGTACTTC. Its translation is CASSLSKAGDGTQYF.